The rows below give T cell receptor beta chains drawn from one sample of a study of blood T cell repertoires in COVID-19. Only in-frame clones appear in the TCRdb table, and some are missing; sequencing was by immunoSEQ multiplex PCR. In the table there are approximately 240,000 clones, 75% to 90% of which are singletons. Specimen: PBMCs or T cells enriched from blood (not recorded which). The receptors come from a woman between 18 and 30 years old in a cohort exposed to, infected with or recovered from COVID-19 (not recorded which). The CDR3 runs from the conserved cysteine through the conserved F or W. A D gene is named only where the DNA matches it firmly. Size is stated for part of the rows, as once, few or many counts, or as a class when the clone is expanded.

CDR3 protein | CDR3 DNA | J gene | clone size | D gene | V gene
CASSARLADEQYF | TGTGCCAGCAGCGCTAGACTAGCCGACGAGCAGTACTTC | TRBJ2-7 | . | TRBD2 | TRBV14
CASSPSPGTGNDYEQYF | TGTGCCAGCTCACCATCTCCCGGGACAGGGAATGACTACGAGCAGTACTTC | TRBJ2-7 | . | TRBD1 | TRBV18
CASSEFWGGETQYF | TGTGCCAGCAGTGAATTCTGGGGCGGAGAGACCCAGTACTTC | TRBJ2-5 | . | . | TRBV25-1
CASSEGRAGNEKLFF | TGTGCCAGCAGTGAAGGGAGGGCAGGGAATGAAAAACTGTTTTTT | TRBJ1-4 | . | . | TRBV6-1
CASSQGLAEEQYF | TGCGCCAGCAGCCAGGGACTAGCCGAAGAGCAGTACTTC | TRBJ2-7 | . | TRBD2 | TRBV4-1
CASTGQYQETQYF | TGTGCCAGCACTGGGCAGTACCAAGAGACCCAGTACTTC | TRBJ2-5 | . | . | TRBV6-5
CASSPRGSYEQYF | TGCGCCAGCAGCCCGCGGGGTTCCTACGAGCAGTACTTC | TRBJ2-7 | . | . | TRBV4-1
CASSLDRGTGYTF | TGTGCCAGCAGTCTGGACAGGGGTACTGGCTACACCTTC | TRBJ1-2 | once | TRBD1 | TRBV6-5
CASSPAPEYGYTF | TGTGCCAGCAGCCCTGCCCCAGAATATGGCTACACCTTC | TRBJ1-2 | . | . | TRBV7-6
CASSLGTDNSPLHF | TGTGCCAGCAGCTTAGGGACAGATAATTCACCCCTCCACTTT | TRBJ1-6 | . | . | TRBV7-9
CASSSRRGVDTEAFF | TGTGCCAGTAGTTCCCGGCGGGGTGTCGACACTGAAGCTTTCTTT | TRBJ1-1 | . | . | TRBV19
CSASQKDRSNQPQHF | TGCAGTGCTAGTCAAAAAGATCGGAGCAATCAGCCCCAGCATTTT | TRBJ1-5 | . | . | TRBV20-1
CASDRDRQPQHF | TGTGCCAGCGACAGGGACCGGCAGCCCCAGCATTTT | TRBJ1-5 | . | TRBD1 | TRBV2
CASSLQGASGELFF | TGTGCCAGCAGCTTACAGGGGGCTAGCGGGGAGCTGTTTTTT | TRBJ2-2 | . | TRBD1 | TRBV6-5
CASSLPGLASAGELFF | TGTGCCAGCAGCTTGCCGGGACTAGCGTCGGCCGGGGAGCTGTTTTTT | TRBJ2-2 | once | TRBD2 | TRBV11-2
CASSYSAGGTYNEQFF | TGTGCCAGCAGTTACTCGGCGGGGGGTACATACAATGAGCAGTTCTTC | TRBJ2-1 | . | TRBD2 | TRBV6-5
CASAYDSSGNTIYF | TGCGCCAGCGCCTATGACAGCTCTGGAAACACCATATATTTT | TRBJ1-3 | . | . | TRBV5-1
CASTLTVFFATRNTEAFF | TGTGCCAGCACCCTAACCGTTTTTTTTGCTACGAGGAACACTGAAGCTTTCTTT | TRBJ1-1 | . | . | TRBV2
CASTVAGGPTGELFF | TGTGCCAGCACCGTAGCGGGGGGGCCGACCGGGGAGCTGTTTTTT | TRBJ2-2 | . | TRBD2 | TRBV6-5
CAISEIGVNSPLHF | TGTGCCATCAGTGAGATAGGGGTTAATTCACCCCTCCACTTT | TRBJ1-6 | . | . | TRBV10-3